This T cell receptor beta chain was recovered during a study of cytomegalovirus exposure and HLA in healthy donors. In the study overall: Of the donors genotyped, 398 in all, 75% to 85% fell in the Caucasian-associated ancestry cluster.

On this clone itself: Its antigen is undetermined.

Study outcomes and limitations: The authors listed roughly 150 TCR beta chains as cytomegalovirus-associated. Based on reports, TCR beta sequences accurately predicted HLA-A and HLA-B alleles for most subjects. Only CMV serostatus was available as immune exposure information.

Deletions cut 6 bases from V and 1 base from J, with 13 bases between. The germline gives CDR1 MNHNY, CDR2 SVGAGI (reference sequence). This CDR3 region has 15 residues. In the PCR, 60 Vbeta and 13 Jbeta primers were used. Sequenced by immunoSEQ multiplex PCR; TCRdb stores in-frame clones only, minus some. This sample yields about 160,000 clones, of which 70% to 80% are seen a single time; about 9.6% belongs to the top ten. This TCR was sampled from a man between 18 and 29 years old in good health and CMV-seropositive. The sample was PBMCs. V and J are TRBV6-6 and TRBJ2-4, with a tentative D call TRBD1 (6 bases). CDR3 sequence: CASSPNQGAKNIQYF. In DNA, the CDR3 is TGTGCCAGCAGCCCTAACCAGGGGGCCAAAAACATTCAGTACTTC.